These 21 T cell receptor beta chains originate from one sample sequenced in a study of human T cells and chemical hapten exposure. Time point here: pre-sensitization, week 0. As for treatment: therapeutic diphenylcyclopropenone sensitization with weekly scalp DPC. TCRdb re-derived calls from the RACE reads in MiXCR, one entry per CDR3 protein. The repertoire includes about 85,000 distinct CDR3 sequences, over 6.5% of them detected once, and just over 2.5% sits in the top ten. The sequences come from whole blood, collected in connection with sensitization to the hapten diphenylcyclopropenone (DPC). The receptors were gathered from a man aged 35 to 55 with alopecia areata. Some clones in this sample may be carry-over from other donors' samples.

This chain links TRBV6-2 or TRBV6-3 with TRBJ2-7, with 7 bases lining up with TRBD2. Per the germline V gene, CDR1 is MNHEY and CDR2 is SVGEGT. CDR3 length equals 15 residues. J was trimmed by 3 bases and V by 2 bases; bases with no gene match: 7. CDR3 loop: CASSYMGGSIYEQYF. The CDR3 bases are TGTGCCAGCAGTTACATGGGCGGGAGTATCTACGAGCAGTACTTC.

This clonotype was detected ten times or more. The rearrangement uses TRBV18 and TRBJ1-3; D unresolved. The V end lost 0 bases, the J end lost 0 bases, and 9 bases lay between the germline ends. This CDR3 is 16 amino acids long. Germline V lookup: CDR1 KGHSH, CDR2 LQKENI. The CDR3 DNA follows: TGTGCCAGCTCACCACCTGGAGGGCTCTCTGGAAACACCATATATTTT. This gives the protein CASSPPGGLSGNTIYF.

This clonotype was seen ten or more times. This chain joins TRBV27 and TRBJ1-1; D might be TRBD1 (5 bases). Germline V CDR1 and CDR2: MNHEY, SMNVEV (reference sequence). With 6 bases removed from V and 8 bases from J, the gap between germline ends came to 16 bases. The CDR3 contains 13 residues. The DNA for the CDR3 is TGTGCCAGCAGCCGGGACTTTATCACCGAAGCTTTCTTT. Its protein product is CASSRDFITEAFF.

In this sample, this clonotype turned up many times. The chain couples TRBV20-1 to TRBJ2-7; TRBD2 matches 7 bases. The V and J ends lost 3 bases and 1 base, in that order; junction bases with no gene match: 3. The CDR3 spans 13 residues. The germline V gene has CDR1 DFQATT and CDR2 SNEGSKA (reference sequence). The DNA for the CDR3 is TGCAGTGCTAGGGCCGGGAGGTCCTACGAGCAGTACTTC. Amino acid sequence: CSARAGRSYEQYF.

The CDR3 sequence: CASSPRDRVEQYV. The CDR3 DNA sequence: TGTGCCAGCTCACCGCGGGACCGGGTCGAGCAGTACGTC. V is TRBV18 and J is TRBJ2-7; possibly TRBD2 for D (6 bases). Looked up from germline, CDR1 is KGHSH and CDR2 is LQKENI. Trimming left V 3 bases short and J 6 bases short, with 12 bases between. There are 13 residues in the CDR3.

On this clonotype: Mismatch with germline at one junction end may stem from a read error. The chain joins TRBV7-7 to TRBJ1-5; D is unclear. The CDR3 length is 15 residues. Germline V lookup: CDR1 SSHAT, CDR2 FNYEAQ (reference sequence). The CDR3 bases are TGTGCTAGCAGCTTAGACACTCATAGCAATCAGCCCCAGCATTTT. Its protein product is CASSLDTHSNQPQHF. The full variable domain, rest sourced from reference TRBV7-7 and TRBJ1-5, is GAGVSQSPRYKVTKRGQDVTLRCDPISSHATLYWYQQALGQGPEFLTYFNYEAQPDKSGLPSDRFSAERPEGSISTLTIQRTEQRDSAMYRCASSLDTHSNQPQHFGDGTRLSIL.

For the CDR3, the DNA is TGTGCCAGCAGTGCCCTCGACGCGGGAGTACCCCACGAGCAGTACTTC. Residues: CASSALDAGVPHEQYF. The rearrangement joins TRBV28 to TRBJ2-7; 7 positions match TRBD2. Germline loops: CDR1 MDHEN, CDR2 SYDVKM. The CDR3 covers 16 residues. Germline trimming cut 5 bases from V and 5 bases from J; bases unmatched to any gene: 15.

This clonotype has just a few counts. V and J are TRBV30 and TRBJ2-3; D not certain. Germline V gene lookup returns CDR1 GTSNPN and CDR2 SVGIG (reference sequence). The CDR3 consists of 12 residues. Trimming left V 2 bases short and J 4 bases short, with 7 bases between. The CDR3 here is CAWSPGADTQYF. The CDR3, as DNA: TGTGCCTGGAGTCCAGGCGCAGATACGCAGTATTTT.

The chain has TRBV24-1 and TRBJ2-2; 7 positions agree with TRBD1. Germline V gene sequence: CDR1 KGHDR, CDR2 SFDVKD. The CDR3 has 15 amino acids. V shed 2 bases and J 6 bases; nucleotides not matched to a gene: 5. The CDR3 here is CATSDYRGTAGELFF. The CDR3 region has the DNA TGTGCCACCAGTGATTACAGGGGAACTGCCGGGGAGCTGTTTTTT.

This rearrangement joins TRBV7-2 to TRBJ1-3; D perhaps matches TRBD1 (5 bases). V was cut by 5 bases and J by 8 bases, with 13 bases left in between. There are 13 residues in the CDR3. Germline CDR1 is SGHTA and CDR2 is FQGNSA. The CDR3 DNA follows: TGTGCCAGCAGCGCACAGGTTCTGGACACCATATATTTT. As protein: CASSAQVLDTIYF. Together with reference TRBV7-2 and TRBJ1-3, the CDR3 gives the full variable domain: GAGVSQSPSNKVTEKGKDVELRCDPISGHTALYWYRQSLGQGLEFLIYFQGNSAPDKSGLPSDRFSAERTGGSVSTLTIQRTQQEDSAVYLCASSAQVLDTIYFGEGSWLTVV.

A note on this clonotype: This sequence may be a read error, since a much larger clone differs from it by one base. This chain connects TRBV7-2 to TRBJ1-2, with D tentatively TRBD1 (6 bases). CDR3 length: 13 amino acids. Trimming removed 6 bases from V and 6 bases from J, with 14 bases in between. Germline V gene lookup returns CDR1 SGHTA and CDR2 FQGNSA. This CDR3 is CASSRRQVHGYTF. In DNA form, the CDR3 reads TGTGCCAGCAGTCGACGACAGGTCCATGGCTACACCTTC.

This clonotype has at least ten counts. The V and J genes are TRBV20-1 and TRBJ2-1; TRBD1 agrees at 12 bases. CDR3 length equals 15 residues. In germline, CDR1 is DFQATT, CDR2 SNEGSKA (reference sequence). CDR3 in amino acids: CGGTGGAKSYNEQFF. CDR3 nucleotide sequence: TGCGGCGGGACAGGGGGCGCGAAGAGTTACAATGAGCAGTTCTTC.

This clonotype was seen a few times. The chain links TRBV12-3 or TRBV12-4 to TRBJ1-5; D is unclear. Trimming took 3 bases from V and 1 from J, leaving 16 bases between them. The CDR3 is 17 residues long. DNA of the CDR3: TGTGCCAGCAGTTTCCTATCTTTCCGGGGAAGCAATCAGCCCCAGCATTTT. Its protein product is CASSFLSFRGSNQPQHF.

This clonotype was picked up a small number of times. V and J are TRBV18 and TRBJ2-7; 7 nucleotides agree with TRBD1. The CDR3 runs to 13 residues. V trimming: 4 bases; J trimming: 3 bases; junction bases outside the gene matches: 3. The germline CDR1 and CDR2 sequences are KGHSH and LQKENI. This chain's CDR3 is CASSRQGGYEQYV. Written as DNA, the CDR3 is TGTGCCAGCTCACGACAGGGCGGCTACGAGCAGTACGTC.

This clonotype has a count of ten or more. The chain is built from TRBV11-3 and TRBJ2-3; weak D call: TRBD1 (6 bases). Germline V gene sequence: CDR1 SGHNT, CDR2 YENEEA. This CDR3 has 17 residues. Trimming shortened V by 1 base and J by 4 bases, and 18 bases separated the two germline ends. CDR3 amino acids: CASSLGGQLLGSDTQYF. As DNA, the CDR3 is TGTGCCAGCAGCTTAGGGGGGCAGTTGCTTGGGTCAGATACGCAGTATTTT.

At least ten counts were recorded for this clonotype. CDR3 in amino acids: CSAGRDYLNGLQYF. The CDR3 bases are TGCAGTGCGGGGCGGGACTACTTAAATGGCCTTCAGTACTTC. The chain uses TRBV20-1 and TRBJ2-4, with 7 bases identical to TRBD2. Trimming at V came to 6 bases and at J to 11 bases, leaving 16 bases not matched to a gene. The CDR3 runs 14 residues. Germline-derived CDR1 and CDR2 are DFQATT and SNEGSKA (reference sequence).

About this clonotype: One junction end disagrees with the germline gene, perhaps due to a read error. This chain connects TRBV7-7 to TRBJ2-5; D may be TRBD2 (7 bases). Germline CDR1 SSHAT, CDR2 FNYEAQ (reference sequence). This CDR3 spans 16 amino acids. The CDR3 nucleotides are TGTGCTAGCAGCTTGGGCTGGGGGGGCGCGTCTGAGACCCAGTACTTC. Translated, it gives CASSLGWGGASETQYF. The full variable domain, completed using reference TRBV7-7 and TRBJ2-5, is GAGVSQSPRYKVTKRGQDVTLRCDPISSHATLYWYQQALGQGPEFLTYFNYEAQPDKSGLPSDRFSAERPEGSISTLTIQRTEQRDSAMYRCASSLGWGGASETQYFGPGTRLLVL.

The gene calls are TRBV18 and TRBJ1-2; D is uncertain. Trimming shortened V by 3 bases and J by 3 bases, and 11 bases separated the two germline ends. CDR3 size: 14 residues. From germline, CDR1 is KGHSH and CDR2 LQKENI. The CDR3 sequence: CASSPGVRYYGYTF. In DNA form, the CDR3 reads TGTGCCAGCTCACCCGGAGTGCGGTACTATGGCTACACCTTC.

At least ten counts were recorded for this clonotype. The CDR3 DNA sequence: TGTGCCAGCAGCTTAGCGCTGGACGGTGAAGCTTTCTTT. Protein sequence: CASSLALDGEAFF. The chain couples TRBV7-9 to TRBJ1-1, with D hard to call. V was shortened by 0 bases and J by 7 bases, with 9 bases between the two germline ends. CDR1 is SEHNR, CDR2 FQNEAQ, per germline (reference sequence). The length of the CDR3 is 13 residues.

This clonotype was found many times. In nucleotides, the CDR3 is TGCAGCGTTGAAGATCTGGACAGAAACTATGGCTACACCTTC. Translating gives CSVEDLDRNYGYTF. The rearrangement joins TRBV29-1 to TRBJ1-2; maybe TRBD1 (6 bases). The CDR3 is made up of 14 amino acids. Trimming stripped 0 bases from V and 2 bases from J, with 10 bases between. Germline lookup yields CDR1 SQVTM and CDR2 ANQGSEA.

This clonotype was observed at least ten times. The chain uses TRBV7-2 and TRBJ2-7; D unclear. Germline-derived CDR1 and CDR2 are SGHTA and FQGNSA. Between the trimmed V and J ends, which lost 5 bases and 6 bases, there was a span of 11 bases. The CDR3 length is 12 residues. CDR3 bases: TGTGCCAGCAGCCGTTTCTGCTCCGAGCAGTACGTC. Translation: CASSRFCSEQYV.